These 29 T cell receptor beta chains share one sample of origin, sequenced in a study of PD-L1 blockade in urothelial cancer. Assay used: immunoSEQ multiplex PCR; TCRdb lists only in-frame clones, some missing. The data contain 40,000 to 50,000 clones, approximately 84% of them singletons. Specified time point: peripheral blood 6 weeks after treatment start. The sequencing here drew on PBMCs, taken around atezolizumab (anti-PD-L1) treatment. The source is a man in his 60s with urothelial cancer.

The chain is built from TRBV30 and TRBJ1-2, with D maybe TRBD1 (6 bases). From germline, CDR1 is GTSNPN and CDR2 SVGIG (reference sequence). The germline V and J ends were trimmed by 8 bases and 5 bases, with 15 bases remaining between them. The CDR3 is 12 amino acids. The CDR3 DNA reads as TGTGCCGGTACACAGGGAGGGTATGGCTACACCTTC. Translated, it gives CAGTQGGYGYTF.

The rearrangement uses TRBV30 and TRBJ2-3; TRBD1 matches 8 bases. Germline V CDR1 and CDR2: GTSNPN, SVGIG (reference sequence). Trimming removed 2 bases from V and 1 base from J; junction bases left unmatched: 2. CDR3 length: 14 amino acids. The CDR3 coding sequence is TGTGCCTGGAGTTGGGGACAGGGCACAGATACGCAGTATTTT. This codes for CAWSWGQGTDTQYF.

This chain joins TRBV10-1 and TRBJ2-3, with TRBD2 identical over 12 bases. There are 15 residues in the CDR3. CDR1 and CDR2 (germline): WNHNN, SYGVQD (reference sequence). V was pared by 6 bases and J by 2 bases, with 3 bases of the junction left unmatched. CDR3 in amino acids: CASSRLAGVTDTQYF. Written as DNA, the CDR3 is TGCGCCAGCAGCCGACTAGCGGGGGTCACAGATACGCAGTATTTT.

CDR3 protein: CASTRGLNSPLHF. CDR3 sequence (DNA): TGTGCCAGCACGAGGGGGTTGAATTCACCCCTCCACTTT. This chain connects TRBV28 to TRBJ1-6; possible D gene TRBD1, 6 bases. V gave up 7 bases and J gave up 7 bases, with 11 bases separating them. Germline loops: CDR1 MDHEN, CDR2 SYDVKM. This CDR3 has 13 amino acids. Full variable domain (remainder filled in from reference TRBV28 and TRBJ1-6): DVKVTQSSRYLVKRTGEKVFLECVQDMDHENMFWYRQDPGLGLRLIYFSYDVKMKEKGDIPEGYSVSREKKERFSLILESASTNQTSMYLCASTRGLNSPLHFGNGTRLTVT.

This clone was seen a handful of times. This chain uses TRBV15 with TRBJ2-7; tentatively, D is TRBD2 (6 bases). Trimming pared 4 bases from V and 4 bases from J, leaving 17 bases between. This CDR3 comprises 15 residues. CDR1 LNHNV and CDR2 YYDKDF come from the germline V gene (reference sequence). CDR3 coding DNA: TGTGCCACCAGCACAGAGGACGGACGGGAGTACGAGCAGTACTTC. This codes for CATSTEDGREYEQYF.

J is TRBJ2-7 and V is TRBV28; D is undetermined. CDR1 and CDR2 (germline): MDHEN, SYDVKM. CDR3 length: 13 residues. Trimming pared 3 bases from V and 0 bases from J, leaving 6 bases between. This chain's CDR3 is CASSLTISYEQYF. Written as DNA, the CDR3 is TGTGCCAGCAGTTTGACAATCTCCTACGAGCAGTACTTC.

This clone was detected only a few times. The chain has TRBV6-1 and TRBJ1-6; D not resolved. There are 14 residues in the CDR3. Germline CDR1 MNHNS, CDR2 SASEGT. With 0 bases removed from V and 7 bases from J, the gap between germline ends came to 7 bases. This CDR3 reads CASSEAVRNSPLHF. The CDR3 nucleotides read TGTGCCAGCAGTGAAGCGGTGCGGAATTCACCCCTCCACTTT.

This chain links TRBV27 with TRBJ1-1, with 11 bases that match TRBD1. The J segment lost 5 bases and the V segment lost 3 bases, leaving 8 bases of the junction unmatched. This CDR3 region has 16 residues. Germline assignment: CDR1 MNHEY and CDR2 SMNVEV (reference sequence). CDR3 loop: CASSFTDRGLGTEAFF. The CDR3 bases are TGTGCCAGCAGTTTCACGGACAGGGGGCTTGGAACTGAAGCTTTCTTT.

The chain employs TRBV5-1 and TRBJ1-4; no clear D gene. The length of the CDR3 is 13 residues. Trimming removed 0 bases from V and 7 bases from J, with 7 bases in between. CDR1 and CDR2 from the germline V gene are SGHRS and YFSETQ. The CDR3 DNA sequence: TGCGCCAGCAGCTTGGCAGTTTCTGAAAAACTGTTTTTT. Translation: CASSLAVSEKLFF.

This clone occurred once. The chain uses TRBV4-1 and TRBJ2-2; TRBD2 aligns across 12 bases. The germline V gene encodes CDR1 MGHRA and CDR2 YSYEKL. With V trimmed by 1 base and J by 8 bases, 14 bases remained unmatched. This CDR3 comprises 19 residues. The CDR3 DNA sequence: TGCGCCAGCAGCCAAGGGCCCTCTCTAGCGGGGGGGCCGGAAGGGGAGCTGTTTTTT. Protein product: CASSQGPSLAGGPEGELFF.

This sequence joins TRBV19 and TRBJ2-3, with 12 bases aligning to TRBD2. The germline CDR1 and CDR2 sequences are LNHDA and SQIVND (reference sequence). V shed 5 bases, J shed 10 bases, and the junction held 10 bases outside the gene matches. The CDR3 consists of 15 residues. DNA for the CDR3: TGTGCCAGTAGTTCTCTAGCGGGGGGGGAGAGCCCGCAGTATTTT. The encoded protein is CASSSLAGGESPQYF. The complete variable domain, with remaining parts taken from reference TRBV19 and TRBJ2-3, reads DGGITQSPKYLFRKEGQNVTLSCEQNLNHDAMYWYRQDPGQGLRLIYYSQIVNDFQKGDIAEGYSVSREKKESFPLTVTSAQKNPTAFYLCASSSLAGGESPQYFGPGTRLTVL.

This clone has just a few counts. The CDR3 sequence: CASSRTGDSPLHF. In DNA, the CDR3 is TGTGCCAGCAGCCGGACAGGGGATTCACCCCTCCACTTT. This chain links TRBV25-1 with TRBJ1-6; TRBD1 matches at 9 bases. Germline V lookup: CDR1 MGHDK, CDR2 SYGVNS. This CDR3 is built from 13 residues. J lost 8 bases, V lost 6 bases, and 2 bases had no gene match.

CDR3 sequence (DNA): TGTGCCAGCAGCCCGCAAGACAGCGGGGGGCACTCCTACGAGCAGTACTTC. This encodes CASSPQDSGGHSYEQYF. This chain connects TRBV4-2 to TRBJ2-7; TRBD2 matches 9 bases. The CDR3 has 17 amino acids. The trim removed 4 bases at V and 0 bases at J, leaving 10 bases unmatched. Per germline, CDR1 LGHNA and CDR2 YNFKEQ.

The chain links TRBV18 to TRBJ1-5; D uncertain. This CDR3 contains 15 residues. The germline V and J ends were trimmed by 3 bases and 1 base, with 10 bases remaining between them. Germline-derived CDR1 and CDR2 are KGHSH and LQKENI. For the CDR3, the DNA is TGTGCCAGCTCACCTGGGCACCTCAGCAATCAGCCCCAGCATTTT. Translated: CASSPGHLSNQPQHF.

The chain recombines TRBV29-1 with TRBJ2-3, with D uncertain. This CDR3 has 14 residues. Germline-derived CDR1 and CDR2 are SQVTM and ANQGSEA. Deletions cut 2 bases from V and 0 bases from J, with 9 bases between. CDR3: CSVESVRSTDTQYF. DNA of the CDR3: TGCAGCGTTGAATCAGTTCGAAGCACAGATACGCAGTATTTT.

CDR3 DNA: TGTGCCAGCAGTCCCACCGGGACAGGGGGCGGTCAGCCCCAGCATTTT. Amino acid sequence: CASSPTGTGGGQPQHF. V gene TRBV6-4 combines with J gene TRBJ1-5; 12 bases map to TRBD1. Germline assignment: CDR1 MRHNA and CDR2 SNTAGT. This CDR3 spans 16 amino acids. The junction had 8 bases not matched to a gene; V was cut back by 5 bases and J by 6 bases.

This chain links TRBV9 with TRBJ2-2; a weak D match, TRBD2 (6 bases). In germline, CDR1 is SGDLS, CDR2 YYNGEE. This CDR3 has 16 amino acids. V dropped 4 bases and J dropped 1 base, with 14 bases sitting between them. CDR3 amino acids: CASSLRRGENTGELFF. Here the CDR3 DNA reads TGTGCCAGCAGCCTCCGGCGGGGCGAGAACACCGGGGAGCTGTTTTTT.

This rearrangement joins TRBV7-6 to TRBJ1-2; no reliable D call. Trimming shortened V by 3 bases and J by 1 base, and 6 bases separated the two germline ends. The germline gives CDR1 SGHVS, CDR2 FNYEAQ. This CDR3 contains 13 residues. The CDR3 reads CASSFGSNYGYTF. The CDR3 region has the DNA TGTGCCAGCAGCTTTGGTAGTAACTATGGCTACACCTTC.

The rearrangement joins TRBV2 to TRBJ2-1; unclear D gene. The ends were cut back, 2 bases at V and 5 bases at J, with 7 bases in the middle. Germline V gene lookup returns CDR1 SNHLY and CDR2 FYNNEI. This CDR3 has 13 amino acids. The CDR3 region is CASSEPPDNEQFF. The CDR3 DNA sequence: TGTGCCAGCAGTGAACCCCCTGACAATGAGCAGTTCTTC. Drawing the rest from reference TRBV2 and TRBJ2-1, the complete variable domain is EPEVTQTPSHQVTQMGQEVILRCVPISNHLYFYWYRQILGQKVEFLVSFYNNEISEKSEIFDDQFSVERPDGSNFTLKIRSTKLEDSAMYFCASSEPPDNEQFFGPGTRLTVL.

This clone was observed a single time. The V gene is TRBV18, the J gene TRBJ2-3, with D possibly matching TRBD1 (6 bases). This CDR3 comprises 15 residues. The germline gives CDR1 KGHSH, CDR2 LQKENI. V dropped 0 bases and J dropped 4 bases, with 11 bases sitting between them. The CDR3 spells CASSPPGARADTQYF. The CDR3 DNA is TGTGCCAGCTCACCACCGGGGGCGCGGGCAGATACGCAGTATTTT.

The chain links TRBV6-4 to TRBJ1-2; 7 positions agree with TRBD1. V shed 0 bases, J shed 14 bases, and the junction held 9 bases outside the gene matches. Germline V gene data show CDR1 as MRHNA and CDR2 as SNTAGT. This CDR3 spans 13 amino acids. DNA of the CDR3: TGTGCCAGCAGTGACTCTCCGGGACAGCCCTTTACCTTC. Translation: CASSDSPGQPFTF.

The V call is TRBV27, the J call TRBJ2-7, with a possible D match to TRBD2 (6 bases). The CDR3 totals 15 residues. Germline CDR1 is MNHEY and CDR2 is SMNVEV (reference sequence). Trimming took 6 bases from V and 7 from J, leaving 22 bases between them. CDR3 region: CASSRTGTHGGEQYF. The CDR3 DNA sequence: TGTGCCAGCAGCCGCACCGGGACTCACGGGGGAGAGCAGTACTTC.

This chain uses TRBV5-1 with TRBJ1-1; D gene uncertain. The germline CDR1 and CDR2 sequences are SGHRS and YFSETQ. This CDR3 has 14 amino acids. Trimming removed 2 bases at V and 1 base at J, with 9 bases between. CDR3 coding DNA: TGCGCCAGCAGCTTCGTGGCGGAGAACACTGAAGCTTTCTTT. It encodes CASSFVAENTEAFF.

The chain is built from TRBV6-5 and TRBJ1-3; D might be TRBD1 (5 bases). V dropped 5 bases and J dropped 4 bases, with 15 bases sitting between them. The CDR3 spans 15 residues. Germline V gene sequence: CDR1 MNHEY, CDR2 SVGAGI. CDR3 region: CASSAFSGAGNTIYF. The CDR3 DNA follows: TGTGCCAGCAGTGCATTCTCTGGGGCGGGAAACACCATATATTTT.

The J gene is TRBJ1-4, the V gene TRBV10-3; a possible D gene is TRBD1 (5 bases). V lost 11 bases and J lost 7, with 14 bases in between. CDR3 length: 12 amino acids. Germline CDR1 is ENHRY and CDR2 is SYGVKD. The CDR3 sequence: CASQGIGEKLFF. In DNA, the CDR3 is TGTGCCTCGCAGGGAATTGGTGAAAAACTGTTTTTT.

The rearrangement joins TRBV7-9 to TRBJ2-7, with D unclear. Germline V gene sequence: CDR1 SEHNR, CDR2 FQNEAQ (reference sequence). The CDR3 sequence is 12 residues long. V shed 3 bases and J shed 0 bases, with 3 bases lying between them. CDR3 region: CASSFSSYEQYF. The CDR3 coding sequence is TGTGCCAGCAGCTTCAGCTCCTACGAGCAGTACTTC.

This rearrangement joins TRBV19 to TRBJ2-6; D possibly corresponds to TRBD1 (6 bases). Trimming cost V 5 bases and J 0 bases, with 20 bases left between them. The CDR3 totals 19 residues. Germline V CDR1 and CDR2: LNHDA, SQIVND (reference sequence). The CDR3 region is CASSSTWLRGFSGANVLTF. CDR3 nucleotide sequence: TGTGCCAGTAGTTCCACATGGCTTAGGGGGTTCTCTGGGGCCAACGTCCTGACTTTC.

The chain carries TRBV18 and TRBJ1-5; TRBD1 matches at 8 bases. The CDR3 contains 15 residues. Unmatched junction bases numbered 10, after V lost 6 bases and J lost 6 bases. The germline V gene has CDR1 KGHSH and CDR2 LQKENI. CDR3 protein: CASSSRQGLFQPQHF. The CDR3 nucleotides read TGTGCCAGCTCGTCAAGACAGGGGCTGTTTCAGCCCCAGCATTTT.

The gene calls are TRBV2 and TRBJ1-2; D remains ambiguous. V lost 8 bases to trimming and J lost 0 bases, with 13 bases between them. CDR1 SNHLY and CDR2 FYNNEI come from the germline V gene. The CDR3 is 14 residues long. Here the CDR3 DNA reads TGTGCCAGCCGGTTAATGCGCTCTAACTATGGCTACACCTTC. Encoded protein: CASRLMRSNYGYTF.